The TCR beta chain under discussion was sequenced for a study of Graves' ophthalmopathy and Graves' hyperthyroidism. Study findings and constraints: Researchers report that a 13-signature model separated ophthalmopathy from stable hyperthyroidism, posting less than 90% sensitivity and more than 70% specificity. Blood repertoires reportedly contained most expanded thyroid clonotypes above 0.001 frequency.

V lost 1 base to trimming and J lost 1 base, with 11 bases between them. The CDR3 is made up of 15 amino acids. Concerning this clonotype: Its antigen remains unknown.

CDR3 regions of TCR beta were amplified from RNA transcripts. Second-round multiplex PCR followed a first-round RT-PCR using HTBI primers. TCRdb passed the multiplex PCR reads through MiXCR, listing each CDR3 protein once. Here the sample spans around 170,000 distinct CDR3 sequences, about 40% being singletons. Ophthalmopathy donors' eye disease showed moderate-to-severe activity, CAS of at least 3, NOSPECS of at least 4 and duration under 3 months. Diagnosis used clinical symptoms, serum thyroxine, TRAb, thyroid ultrasound and orbital computed tomography. Material: peripheral blood. This TCR derives from a woman in her thirties or forties with Graves' ophthalmopathy. The chain uses TRBV12-3 or TRBV12-4 and TRBJ2-7; a weak D match, TRBD1 (5 bases). CDR3 sequence (DNA): TGTGCCAGCAGTTTAGTACAGGAGAGGTCCTACGAGCAGTACTTC. It is translated as CASSLVQERSYEQYF.